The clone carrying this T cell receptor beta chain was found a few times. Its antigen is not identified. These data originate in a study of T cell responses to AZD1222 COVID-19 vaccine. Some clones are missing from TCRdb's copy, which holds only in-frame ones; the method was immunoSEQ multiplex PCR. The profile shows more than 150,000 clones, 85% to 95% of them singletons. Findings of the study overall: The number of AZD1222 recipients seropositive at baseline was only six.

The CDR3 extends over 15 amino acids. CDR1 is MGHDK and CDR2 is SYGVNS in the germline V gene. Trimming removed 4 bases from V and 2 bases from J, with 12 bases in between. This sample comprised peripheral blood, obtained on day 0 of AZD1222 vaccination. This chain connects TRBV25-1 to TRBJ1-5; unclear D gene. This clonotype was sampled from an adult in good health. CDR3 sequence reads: CASSASTLGNQPQHF. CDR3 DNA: TGTGCCAGCAGTGCTTCCACCCTGGGCAATCAGCCCCAGCATTTT.